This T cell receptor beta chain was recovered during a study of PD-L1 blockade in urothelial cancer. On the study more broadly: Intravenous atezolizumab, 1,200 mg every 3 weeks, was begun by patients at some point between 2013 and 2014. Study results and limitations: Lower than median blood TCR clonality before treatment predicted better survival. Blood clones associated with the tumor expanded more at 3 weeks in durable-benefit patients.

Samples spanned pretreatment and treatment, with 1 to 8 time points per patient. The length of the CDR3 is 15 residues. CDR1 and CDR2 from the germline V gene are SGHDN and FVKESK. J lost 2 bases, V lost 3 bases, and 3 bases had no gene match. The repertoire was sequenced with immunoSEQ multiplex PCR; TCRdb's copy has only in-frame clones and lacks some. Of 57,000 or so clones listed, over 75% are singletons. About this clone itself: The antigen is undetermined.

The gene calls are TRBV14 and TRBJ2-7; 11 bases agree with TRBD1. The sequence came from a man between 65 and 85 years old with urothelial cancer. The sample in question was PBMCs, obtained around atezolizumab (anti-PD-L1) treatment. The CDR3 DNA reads TGTGCCAGCAGCCAGGGACAGGGGGGAACCTACGAGCAGTACTTC. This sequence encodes CASSQGQGGTYEQYF. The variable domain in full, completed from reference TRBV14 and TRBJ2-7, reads EAGVTQFPSHSVIEKGQTVTLRCDPISGHDNLYWYRRVMGKEIKFLLHFVKESKQDESGMPNNRFLAERTGGTYSTLKVQPAELEDSGVYFCASSQGQGGTYEQYFGPGTRLTVT.